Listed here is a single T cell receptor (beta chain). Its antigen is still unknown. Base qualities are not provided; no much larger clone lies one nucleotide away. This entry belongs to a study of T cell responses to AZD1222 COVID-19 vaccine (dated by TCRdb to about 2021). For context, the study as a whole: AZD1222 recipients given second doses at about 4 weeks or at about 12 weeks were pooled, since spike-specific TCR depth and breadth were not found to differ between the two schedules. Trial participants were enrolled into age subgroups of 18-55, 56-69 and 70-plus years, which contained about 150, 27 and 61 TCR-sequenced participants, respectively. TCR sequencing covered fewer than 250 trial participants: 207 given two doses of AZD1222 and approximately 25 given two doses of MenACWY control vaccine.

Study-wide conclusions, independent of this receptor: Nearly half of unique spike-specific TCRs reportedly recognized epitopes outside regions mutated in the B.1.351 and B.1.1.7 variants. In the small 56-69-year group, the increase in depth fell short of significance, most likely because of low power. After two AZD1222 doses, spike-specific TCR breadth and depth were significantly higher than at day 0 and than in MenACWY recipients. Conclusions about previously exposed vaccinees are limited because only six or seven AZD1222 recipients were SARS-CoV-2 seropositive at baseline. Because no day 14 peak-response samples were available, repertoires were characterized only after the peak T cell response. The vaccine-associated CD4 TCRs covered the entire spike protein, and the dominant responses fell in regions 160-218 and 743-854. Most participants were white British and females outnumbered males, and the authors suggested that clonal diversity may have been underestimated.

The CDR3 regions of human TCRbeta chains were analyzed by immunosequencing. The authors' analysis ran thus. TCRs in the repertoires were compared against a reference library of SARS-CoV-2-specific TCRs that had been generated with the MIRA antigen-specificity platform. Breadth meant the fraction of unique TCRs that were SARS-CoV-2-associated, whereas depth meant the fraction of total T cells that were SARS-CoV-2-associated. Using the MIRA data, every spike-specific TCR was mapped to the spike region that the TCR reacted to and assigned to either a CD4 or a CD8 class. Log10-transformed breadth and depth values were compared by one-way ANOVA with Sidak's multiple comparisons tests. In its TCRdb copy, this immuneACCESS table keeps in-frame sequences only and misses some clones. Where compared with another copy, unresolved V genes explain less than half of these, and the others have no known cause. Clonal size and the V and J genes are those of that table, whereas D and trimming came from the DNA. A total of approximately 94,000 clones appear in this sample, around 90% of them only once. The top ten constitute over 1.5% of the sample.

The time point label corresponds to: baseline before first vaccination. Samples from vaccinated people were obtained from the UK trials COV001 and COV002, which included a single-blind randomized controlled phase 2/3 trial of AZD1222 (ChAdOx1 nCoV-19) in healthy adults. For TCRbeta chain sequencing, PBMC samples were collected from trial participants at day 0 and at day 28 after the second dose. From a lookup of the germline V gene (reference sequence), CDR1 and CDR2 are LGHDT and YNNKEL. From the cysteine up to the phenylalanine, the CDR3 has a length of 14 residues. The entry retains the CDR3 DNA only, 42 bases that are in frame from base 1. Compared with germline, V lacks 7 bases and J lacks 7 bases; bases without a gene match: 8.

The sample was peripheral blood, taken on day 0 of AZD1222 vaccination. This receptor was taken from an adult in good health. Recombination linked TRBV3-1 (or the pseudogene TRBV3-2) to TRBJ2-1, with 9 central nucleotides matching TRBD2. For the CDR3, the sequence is CASNPSGNWNEQFF. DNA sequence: TGTGCCAGCAATCCTAGCGGGAATTGGAATGAGCAGTTCTTC.